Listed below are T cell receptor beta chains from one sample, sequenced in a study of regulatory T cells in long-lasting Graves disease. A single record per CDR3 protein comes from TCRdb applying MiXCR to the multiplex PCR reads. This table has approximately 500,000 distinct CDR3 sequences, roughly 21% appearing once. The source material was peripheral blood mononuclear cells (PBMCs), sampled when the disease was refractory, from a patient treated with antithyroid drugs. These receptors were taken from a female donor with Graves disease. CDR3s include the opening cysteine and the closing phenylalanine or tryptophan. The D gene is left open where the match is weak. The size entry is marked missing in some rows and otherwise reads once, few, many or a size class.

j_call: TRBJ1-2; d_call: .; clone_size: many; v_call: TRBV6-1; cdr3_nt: TGTGCCAGCAGAGAAGATTCATACGCTGGCTACACCTTC; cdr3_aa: CASREDSYAGYTF
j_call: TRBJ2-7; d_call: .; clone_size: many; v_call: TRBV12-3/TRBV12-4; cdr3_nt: TGTGCCAGCAGTTTTTATCGGGACATAACCTACGAGCAGTACTTC; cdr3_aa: CASSFYRDITYEQYF
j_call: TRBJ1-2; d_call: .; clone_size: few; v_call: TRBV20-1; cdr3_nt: TGCAGTGCTAGGGACAGACTCTATGGCTACACCTTC; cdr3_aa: CSARDRLYGYTF
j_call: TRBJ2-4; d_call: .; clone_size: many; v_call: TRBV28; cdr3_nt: TGTGCCAGCAGTTTATCCGGCAGGGTGAACATTCAGTACTTC; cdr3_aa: CASSLSGRVNIQYF
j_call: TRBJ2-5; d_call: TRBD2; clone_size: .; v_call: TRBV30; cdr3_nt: TGTGCCGTCTCAGGGCTAGCGGGAGGGCGTTTTAAGACCCAGTACTTC; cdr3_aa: CAVSGLAGGRFKTQYF
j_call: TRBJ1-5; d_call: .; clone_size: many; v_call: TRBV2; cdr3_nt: TGTGCCAGCAGTGATCCGGGGCAGCCCCAGCATTTT; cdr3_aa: CASSDPGQPQHF
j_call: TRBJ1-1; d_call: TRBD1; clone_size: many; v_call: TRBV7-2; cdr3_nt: TGTGCCAGCAGTCCTACCGGGACAGGTCACACTGAAGCTTTCTTT; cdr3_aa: CASSPTGTGHTEAFF
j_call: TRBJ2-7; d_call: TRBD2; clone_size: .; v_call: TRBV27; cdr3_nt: TGTGCCAGCAGTTTAATGTCGGGGAGGGCCTACGAGCAGTACTTC; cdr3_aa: CASSLMSGRAYEQYF
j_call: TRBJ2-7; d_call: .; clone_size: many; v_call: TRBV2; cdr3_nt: TGTGCCAGCAGTGAAGCGAAGGCAGTCTACGAGCAGTACTTC; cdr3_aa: CASSEAKAVYEQYF
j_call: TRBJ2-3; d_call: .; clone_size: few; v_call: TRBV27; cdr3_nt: TGTGCCAGCAGCGGCTGGGCCACAGATACGCAGTATTTT; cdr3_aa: CASSGWATDTQYF
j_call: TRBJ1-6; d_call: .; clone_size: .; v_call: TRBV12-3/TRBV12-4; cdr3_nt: TGTGCCAGCAGTACGGACGGGGATAATTCACCCCTCCACTTT; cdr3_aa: CASSTDGDNSPLHF
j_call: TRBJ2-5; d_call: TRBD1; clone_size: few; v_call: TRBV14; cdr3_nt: TGTGCCAGCAACCCGACAGGGGGCTTCCAAGAGACCCAGTACTTC; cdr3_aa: CASNPTGGFQETQYF
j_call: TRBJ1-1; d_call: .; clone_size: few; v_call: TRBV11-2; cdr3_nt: TGTGCCAGCAGCTTAGAAGGATCGGGGCCTAACACTGAAGCTTTCTTT; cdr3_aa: CASSLEGSGPNTEAFF
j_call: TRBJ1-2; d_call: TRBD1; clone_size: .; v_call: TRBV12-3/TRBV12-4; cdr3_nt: TGTGCCAGCAGTTCCAGGGGGCTAGCCCCTAACTATGGCTACACCTTC; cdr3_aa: CASSSRGLAPNYGYTF
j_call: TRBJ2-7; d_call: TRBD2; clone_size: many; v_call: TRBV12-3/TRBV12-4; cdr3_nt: TGTGCCAGCAGTTTTCTCCGGGAGGATTCCTACGAGCAGTACTTC; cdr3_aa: CASSFLREDSYEQYF
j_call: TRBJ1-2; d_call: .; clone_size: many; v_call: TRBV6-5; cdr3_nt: TGTGCCAGCAGTTACTCATTGCACTATGGCTACACCTTC; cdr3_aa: CASSYSLHYGYTF
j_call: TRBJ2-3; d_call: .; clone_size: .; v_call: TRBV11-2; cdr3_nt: TGTGCCAGCAGCTCCCAAGACAGCACAGATACGCAGTATTTT; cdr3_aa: CASSSQDSTDTQYF
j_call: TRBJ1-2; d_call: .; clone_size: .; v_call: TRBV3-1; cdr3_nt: TGTGCCAGCAGCCAAGGGCTTATCGACGAGAACTATGGCTACACCTTC; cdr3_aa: CASSQGLIDENYGYTF
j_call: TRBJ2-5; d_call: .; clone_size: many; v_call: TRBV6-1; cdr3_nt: TGTGCCAGCAGTGACAGTCGAGAGACCCAGTACTTC; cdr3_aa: CASSDSRETQYF
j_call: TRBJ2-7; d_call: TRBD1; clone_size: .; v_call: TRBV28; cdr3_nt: TGTGCCAGCAGCTCCGGGACAGGGGTACGCGAGCAGTACTTC; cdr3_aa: CASSSGTGVREQYF
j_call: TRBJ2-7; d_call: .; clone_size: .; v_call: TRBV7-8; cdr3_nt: TGTGCCAGCAGCCCTAGAGGCTCCTGGAGCTCCTACGAGCAGTACTTC; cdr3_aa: CASSPRGSWSSYEQYF
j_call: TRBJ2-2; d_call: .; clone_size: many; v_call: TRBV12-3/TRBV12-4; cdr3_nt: TGTGCCAGCATCCCGACTGGGGGGCAGGAGGAGCTGTTTTTT; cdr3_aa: CASIPTGGQEELFF
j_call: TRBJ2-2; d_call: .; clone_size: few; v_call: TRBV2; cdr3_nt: TGTGCCAGCAGGCCATTTGGCGGGGAGCTGTTTTTT; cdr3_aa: CASRPFGGELFF
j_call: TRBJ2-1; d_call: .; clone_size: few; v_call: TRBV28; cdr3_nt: TGTGCCAGCAGTTTCCGGGGTCGAAATGAGCAGTTCTTC; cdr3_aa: CASSFRGRNEQFF
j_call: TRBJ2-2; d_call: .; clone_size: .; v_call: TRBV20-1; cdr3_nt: TGCAGTGCTACTCCCCCCATAGACGCCGGGGAGCTGTTTTTT; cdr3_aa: CSATPPIDAGELFF
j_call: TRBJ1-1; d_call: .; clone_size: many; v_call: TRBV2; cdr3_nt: TGTGCCAGCAGGAAGGGGGGCACTGAAGCTTTCTTT; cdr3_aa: CASRKGGTEAFF
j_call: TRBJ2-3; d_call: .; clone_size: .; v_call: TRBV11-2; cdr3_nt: TGTGCCAGCAGCTTAGTCGCTAGCTCCACAGATACGCAGTATTTT; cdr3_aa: CASSLVASSTDTQYF
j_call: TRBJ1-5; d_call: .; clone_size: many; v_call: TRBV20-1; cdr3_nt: TGCAGTGCTAGAACAGCACATAGCAATCAGCCCCAGCATTTT; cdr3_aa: CSARTAHSNQPQHF
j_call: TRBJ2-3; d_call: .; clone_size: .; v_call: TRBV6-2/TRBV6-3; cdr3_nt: TGTGCCAGCACGATCAGCAGCACAGATACGCAGTATTTT; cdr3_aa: CASTISSTDTQYF
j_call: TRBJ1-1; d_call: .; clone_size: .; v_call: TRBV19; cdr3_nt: TGTGCCAGTAGGACGTTGGGGAGAGTGAACACTGAAGCTTTCTTT; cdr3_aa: CASRTLGRVNTEAFF
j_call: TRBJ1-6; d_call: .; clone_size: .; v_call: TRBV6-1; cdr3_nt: TGTGCCAGCAGTGACTCACACGACAGTTCACCCCTCCACTTT; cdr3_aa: CASSDSHDSSPLHF
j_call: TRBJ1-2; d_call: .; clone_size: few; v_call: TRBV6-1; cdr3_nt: TGTGCCAGCAGCCCGGACAGCGGCTATGGCTACACCTTC; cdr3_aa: CASSPDSGYGYTF
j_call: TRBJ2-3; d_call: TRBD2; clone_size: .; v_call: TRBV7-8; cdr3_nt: TGTGCCAGCAGCTTAACCCGACTAGCGGGGGAATTTGATACGCAGTATTTT; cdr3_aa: CASSLTRLAGEFDTQYF
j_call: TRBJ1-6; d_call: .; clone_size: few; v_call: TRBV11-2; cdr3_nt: TGTGCCAGCAGCTTTAGAAGCCAGAGCTCCTATAATTCACCCCTCCACTTT; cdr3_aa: CASSFRSQSSYNSPLHF
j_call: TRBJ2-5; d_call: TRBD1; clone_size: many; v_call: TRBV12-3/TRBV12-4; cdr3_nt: TGTGCCAGCAGCCGACAGGGCCCTCAAGAGACCCAGTACTTC; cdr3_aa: CASSRQGPQETQYF
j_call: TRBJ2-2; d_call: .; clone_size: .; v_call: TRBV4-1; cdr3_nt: TGCGCCAGCAGCCAAGATGGGGCAGGGCGGGCCGGGGAGCTGTTTTTT; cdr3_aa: CASSQDGAGRAGELFF
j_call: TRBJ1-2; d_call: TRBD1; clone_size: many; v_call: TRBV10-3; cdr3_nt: TGTGCCATCAGTGACCTACAGGGGAAAAATGGCTACACCTTC; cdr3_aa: CAISDLQGKNGYTF
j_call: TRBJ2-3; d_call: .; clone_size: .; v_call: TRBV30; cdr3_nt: TGTGCCTGGAGTGTACGAAGAGATACGCAGTATTTT; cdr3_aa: CAWSVRRDTQYF
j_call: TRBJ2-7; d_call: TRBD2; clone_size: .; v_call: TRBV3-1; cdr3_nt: TGTGCCAGCAGCCAAGAGGGAATCTCCGGGACTAGCGACGAGCAGTACTTC; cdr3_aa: CASSQEGISGTSDEQYF
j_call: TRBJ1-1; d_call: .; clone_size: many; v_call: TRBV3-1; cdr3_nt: TGTGCCAGCAGCCAAGAGGCCGGGTACACTGAAGCTTTCTTT; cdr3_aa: CASSQEAGYTEAFF
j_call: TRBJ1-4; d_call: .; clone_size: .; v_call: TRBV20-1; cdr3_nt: TGCAGTGCTAGAGTGGTCTGGGAGAGAGAAAAACTGTTTTTT; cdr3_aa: CSARVVWEREKLFF
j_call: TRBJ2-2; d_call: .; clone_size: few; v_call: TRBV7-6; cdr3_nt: TGTGCCAGCAGCGGAGGCGACTGGCTGAACACCGGGGAGCTGTTTTTT; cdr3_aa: CASSGGDWLNTGELFF
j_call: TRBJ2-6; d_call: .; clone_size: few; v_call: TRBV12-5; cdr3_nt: TGTGCTAGTGGTCGTGGACCCGAAGGTGTCCTGACTTTC; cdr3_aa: CASGRGPEGVLTF
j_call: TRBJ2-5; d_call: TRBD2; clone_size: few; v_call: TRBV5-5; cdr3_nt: TGTGCCAGCAGCTTGGAGCTAGCGGGGGTCCAAGAGACCCAGTACTTC; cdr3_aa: CASSLELAGVQETQYF
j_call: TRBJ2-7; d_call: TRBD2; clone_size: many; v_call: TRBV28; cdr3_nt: TGTGCCAGCAGCCGCGGGGGTGGGTCGGTGTACGAGCAGTACTTC; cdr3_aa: CASSRGGGSVYEQYF
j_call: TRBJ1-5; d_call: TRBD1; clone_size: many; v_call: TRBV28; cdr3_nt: TGTGCCAGCCGGAACAGGGGCAGCAATCAGCCCCAGCATTTT; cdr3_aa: CASRNRGSNQPQHF
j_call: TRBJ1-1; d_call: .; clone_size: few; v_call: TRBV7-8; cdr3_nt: TGTGCCAGCAGCCCGTTAACAGGCGGTGTTGTTGAAGCTTTCTTT; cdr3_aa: CASSPLTGGVVEAFF
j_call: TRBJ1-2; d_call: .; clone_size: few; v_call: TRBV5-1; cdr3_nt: TGCGCCAGCAGTCCACAGGAGAACTATGGCTACACCTTC; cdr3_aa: CASSPQENYGYTF